These T cell receptor beta chains were read from a single sample in a study of shared clonotypes between healthy human individuals. Sequenced by immunoSEQ multiplex PCR; TCRdb stores in-frame clones only, minus some. This table has some 2,000,000 clones, approximately 95% appearing once. Sequencing input: naive CD8+ T cells sorted from blood. The receptors originated from a young man in good health. Both conserved end residues are part of each CDR3. Fields, in order: D gene, V gene, J gene, clone size, CDR3 protein, CDR3 DNA. A D gene is named only where the DNA matches it firmly. Some rows have no size entry. The others give once, few or many, or a class for an expanded clone.

d_gene: NA
v_gene: TRBV6-5
j_gene: TRBJ1-1
abundance: NA
CDR3aa: CASSTGTLSTEAFF
CDR3nt: TGTGCCAGCAGTACAGGGACTTTGAGCACTGAAGCTTTCTTT

d_gene: NA
v_gene: TRBV4-3
j_gene: TRBJ2-7
abundance: NA
CDR3aa: CASSQDSSQIGLSYEQYF
CDR3nt: TGCGCCAGCAGCCAGGACTCCTCCCAAATAGGACTGAGCTACGAGCAGTACTTC

d_gene: NA
v_gene: TRBV7-9
j_gene: TRBJ1-4
abundance: NA
CDR3aa: CASSLRDWTDEKLFF
CDR3nt: TGTGCCAGCAGCTTAAGGGACTGGACCGATGAAAAACTGTTTTTT

d_gene: TRBD2
v_gene: TRBV7-6
j_gene: TRBJ2-7
abundance: NA
CDR3aa: CASSSSSAGGYEQYF
CDR3nt: TGTGCCAGCAGCTCGTCCTCTGCGGGGGGCTACGAGCAGTACTTC

d_gene: TRBD2
v_gene: TRBV30
j_gene: TRBJ2-1
abundance: NA
CDR3aa: CAWNPGTSGYNEQFF
CDR3nt: TGTGCCTGGAACCCCGGGACTAGCGGGTACAATGAGCAGTTCTTC

d_gene: NA
v_gene: TRBV28
j_gene: TRBJ1-4
abundance: NA
CDR3aa: CASSFGVGEKLFF
CDR3nt: TGTGCCAGCAGTTTTGGGGTCGGGGAAAAACTGTTTTTT

d_gene: TRBD1
v_gene: TRBV6-5
j_gene: TRBJ1-2
abundance: NA
CDR3aa: CASRHKGAGYGYTF
CDR3nt: TGTGCCAGCAGACATAAGGGGGCAGGATATGGCTACACCTTC

d_gene: TRBD1
v_gene: TRBV11-3
j_gene: TRBJ2-7
abundance: NA
CDR3aa: CASSFGQGETYEQYF
CDR3nt: TGTGCCAGCAGCTTTGGACAGGGGGAAACCTACGAGCAGTACTTC

d_gene: NA
v_gene: TRBV6-5
j_gene: TRBJ2-7
abundance: NA
CDR3aa: CASSYSGTDAYEQYF
CDR3nt: TGTGCCAGCAGTTATTCCGGGACCGACGCCTACGAGCAGTACTTC

d_gene: NA
v_gene: TRBV10-3
j_gene: TRBJ1-5
abundance: NA
CDR3aa: CAISESDSSNQPQHF
CDR3nt: TGTGCCATCAGTGAGTCAGACAGTAGCAATCAGCCCCAGCATTTT

d_gene: NA
v_gene: TRBV5-4
j_gene: TRBJ1-4
abundance: once
CDR3aa: CASSQFGTREKLFF
CDR3nt: TGTGCCAGCAGCCAGTTTGGGACCCGAGAAAAACTGTTTTTT

d_gene: TRBD1
v_gene: TRBV4-1
j_gene: TRBJ2-7
abundance: NA
CDR3aa: CASSQATGTGGYEQYF
CDR3nt: TGCGCCAGCAGCCAAGCTACGGGGACAGGTGGCTACGAGCAGTACTTC

d_gene: TRBD1
v_gene: TRBV25-1
j_gene: TRBJ1-2
abundance: NA
CDR3aa: CASSAISPGQGAYYGYTF
CDR3nt: TGTGCCAGCAGTGCCATTTCTCCGGGACAGGGGGCCTACTATGGCTACACCTTC

d_gene: NA
v_gene: TRBV9
j_gene: TRBJ2-5
abundance: NA
CDR3aa: CASSAGGVPETQYF
CDR3nt: TGTGCCAGCAGCGCCGGTGGGGTTCCAGAGACCCAGTACTTC

d_gene: TRBD1
v_gene: TRBV5-5
j_gene: TRBJ2-7
abundance: NA
CDR3aa: CASSLGQGASYEQYF
CDR3nt: TGTGCCAGCAGCTTGGGACAGGGGGCGTCCTACGAGCAGTACTTC

d_gene: NA
v_gene: TRBV13
j_gene: TRBJ1-5
abundance: NA
CDR3aa: CASSIRGSNQPQHF
CDR3nt: TGTGCCAGCAGCATCAGGGGTAGCAATCAGCCCCAGCATTTT

d_gene: NA
v_gene: TRBV11-2
j_gene: TRBJ2-3
abundance: NA
CDR3aa: CASSSRDGHTDTQYF
CDR3nt: TGTGCCAGCAGCTCCCGGGACGGACACACAGATACGCAGTATTTT

d_gene: TRBD1
v_gene: TRBV19
j_gene: TRBJ1-2
abundance: NA
CDR3aa: CASSPGTGRYGYTF
CDR3nt: TGTGCCAGTAGTCCGGGGACAGGGCGCTATGGCTACACCTTC

d_gene: TRBD1
v_gene: TRBV4-3
j_gene: TRBJ2-7
abundance: NA
CDR3aa: CASSPGTGAVYEQYF
CDR3nt: TGCGCCAGCAGCCCCGGGACAGGGGCCGTCTACGAGCAGTACTTC

d_gene: NA
v_gene: TRBV7-9
j_gene: TRBJ2-1
abundance: NA
CDR3aa: CASSPPNSRYHNEQFF
CDR3nt: TGTGCCAGCAGCCCCCCCAACAGCAGATACCACAATGAGCAGTTCTTC

d_gene: TRBD1
v_gene: TRBV28
j_gene: TRBJ2-5
abundance: NA
CDR3aa: CASSLSRVGQAYGLQETQYF
CDR3nt: TGTGCCAGCAGTTTATCCCGAGTGGGACAGGCCTACGGCCTCCAAGAGACCCAGTACTTC

d_gene: TRBD2
v_gene: TRBV18
j_gene: TRBJ2-3
abundance: NA
CDR3aa: CASSQRLAGGPDTQYF
CDR3nt: TGTGCCAGCTCCCAGCGATTAGCGGGGGGGCCAGATACGCAGTATTTT

d_gene: NA
v_gene: TRBV18
j_gene: TRBJ2-2
abundance: NA
CDR3aa: CASSPGTYGGATGELFF
CDR3nt: TGTGCCAGCTCACCGGGGACCTACGGGGGAGCCACCGGGGAGCTGTTTTTT

d_gene: NA
v_gene: TRBV11-2
j_gene: TRBJ2-3
abundance: NA
CDR3aa: CASSLIGSGTGDTQYF
CDR3nt: TGTGCCAGCAGCTTAATCGGGTCAGGGACGGGAGATACGCAGTATTTT

d_gene: TRBD1
v_gene: TRBV5-6
j_gene: TRBJ1-1
abundance: once
CDR3aa: CASSSTGTGWNTEAFF
CDR3nt: TGTGCCAGCAGCTCTACCGGGACAGGCTGGAACACTGAAGCTTTCTTT

d_gene: NA
v_gene: TRBV13
j_gene: TRBJ1-4
abundance: NA
CDR3aa: CASSPRGNEKLFF
CDR3nt: TGTGCCAGCAGCCCACGGGGGAATGAAAAACTGTTTTTT

d_gene: NA
v_gene: TRBV5-6
j_gene: TRBJ2-7
abundance: NA
CDR3aa: CASSLEHTPTPYEQYF
CDR3nt: TGTGCCAGCAGCTTGGAGCACACACCAACCCCCTACGAGCAGTACTTC

d_gene: TRBD1
v_gene: TRBV2
j_gene: TRBJ1-2
abundance: NA
CDR3aa: CASIGGPYGYTF
CDR3nt: TGTGCCAGCATAGGGGGCCCCTATGGCTACACCTTC

d_gene: TRBD2
v_gene: TRBV28
j_gene: TRBJ2-6
abundance: few
CDR3aa: CASSPPRGSSGANVLTF
CDR3nt: TGTGCCAGCAGTCCGCCTCGCGGGAGCTCTGGGGCCAACGTCCTGACTTTC

d_gene: NA
v_gene: TRBV30
j_gene: TRBJ2-1
abundance: NA
CDR3aa: CAWSVLYNEQFF
CDR3nt: TGTGCCTGGAGTGTACTCTACAATGAGCAGTTCTTC

d_gene: NA
v_gene: TRBV29-1
j_gene: TRBJ2-5
abundance: NA
CDR3aa: CSVVSRGGQETQYF
CDR3nt: TGCAGCGTTGTTAGCAGGGGAGGCCAAGAGACCCAGTACTTC

d_gene: NA
v_gene: TRBV7-9
j_gene: TRBJ2-1
abundance: NA
CDR3aa: CASSLGSSRGSYDNEQFF
CDR3nt: TGTGCCAGCAGCTTAGGGTCCTCTAGAGGGAGTTACGACAATGAGCAGTTCTTC

d_gene: TRBD2
v_gene: TRBV4-1
j_gene: TRBJ2-1
abundance: NA
CDR3aa: CASSRTSGSYNEQFF
CDR3nt: TGCGCCAGCAGCCGGACTAGCGGGAGCTACAATGAGCAGTTCTTC

d_gene: NA
v_gene: TRBV5-6
j_gene: TRBJ1-4
abundance: NA
CDR3aa: CASSLEGVSKLFF
CDR3nt: TGTGCCAGCAGCTTGGAGGGCGTATCAAAACTGTTTTTT

d_gene: NA
v_gene: TRBV6-1
j_gene: TRBJ1-1
abundance: NA
CDR3aa: CASRHLNTEAFF
CDR3nt: TGTGCCAGCAGGCATTTGAACACTGAAGCTTTCTTT

d_gene: TRBD1
v_gene: TRBV6-5
j_gene: TRBJ1-6
abundance: NA
CDR3aa: CASTYAGQENSPLHF
CDR3nt: TGTGCCAGCACCTACGCCGGACAGGAGAATTCACCCCTCCACTTT

d_gene: NA
v_gene: TRBV7-9
j_gene: TRBJ2-5
abundance: NA
CDR3aa: CASSLGQAVAPQETQYF
CDR3nt: TGTGCCAGCAGCTTAGGACAGGCGGTCGCCCCTCAAGAGACCCAGTACTTC

d_gene: NA
v_gene: TRBV29-1
j_gene: TRBJ2-2
abundance: NA
CDR3aa: CSVEDGEGRTGELFF
CDR3nt: TGCAGCGTTGAAGATGGTGAGGGGCGCACCGGGGAGCTGTTTTTT

d_gene: NA
v_gene: TRBV10-1
j_gene: TRBJ2-7
abundance: few
CDR3aa: CASSEAQLYDEQYF
CDR3nt: TGCGCCAGCAGTGAGGCGCAGCTCTACGACGAGCAGTACTTC